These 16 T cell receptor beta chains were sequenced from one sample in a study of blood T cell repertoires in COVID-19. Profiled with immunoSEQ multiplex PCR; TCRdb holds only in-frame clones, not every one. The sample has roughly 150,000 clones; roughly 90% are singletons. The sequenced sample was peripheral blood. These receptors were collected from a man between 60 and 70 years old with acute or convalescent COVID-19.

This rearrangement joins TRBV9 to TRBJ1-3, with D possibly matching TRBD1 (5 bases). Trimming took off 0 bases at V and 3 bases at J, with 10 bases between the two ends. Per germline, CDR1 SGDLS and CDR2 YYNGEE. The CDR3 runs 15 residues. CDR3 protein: CASSVEGYGGNTIYF. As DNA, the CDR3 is TGTGCCAGCAGCGTAGAGGGGTATGGTGGAAACACCATATATTTT.

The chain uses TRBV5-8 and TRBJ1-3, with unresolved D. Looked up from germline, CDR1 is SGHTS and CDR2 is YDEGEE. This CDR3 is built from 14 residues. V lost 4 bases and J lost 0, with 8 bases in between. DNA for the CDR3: TGTGCCAGCAGCGCCGGGATCTCTGGAAACACCATATATTTT. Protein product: CASSAGISGNTIYF.

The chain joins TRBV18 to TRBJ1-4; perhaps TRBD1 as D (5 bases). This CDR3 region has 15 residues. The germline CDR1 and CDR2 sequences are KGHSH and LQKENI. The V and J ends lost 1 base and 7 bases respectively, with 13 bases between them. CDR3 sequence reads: CASSPLGGVVEKLFF. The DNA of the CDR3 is TGTGCCAGCTCACCACTTGGAGGGGTAGTTGAAAAACTGTTTTTT.

Here the CDR3 reads CASSSDRGRNNSPLHF. The CDR3 DNA reads TGTGCCAGCAGTTCCGACAGGGGGCGCAATAATTCACCCCTCCACTTT. J is TRBJ1-6 and V is TRBV27; 10 bases match TRBD1. The V and J ends lost 4 bases and 5 bases, in that order; junction bases with no gene match: 5. CDR3 length equals 16 residues. Germline values: CDR1 MNHEY, CDR2 SMNVEV (reference sequence).

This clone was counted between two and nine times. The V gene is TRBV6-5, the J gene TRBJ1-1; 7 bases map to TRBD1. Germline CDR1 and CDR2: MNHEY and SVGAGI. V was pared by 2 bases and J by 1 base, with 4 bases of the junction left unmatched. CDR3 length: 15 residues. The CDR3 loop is CASSYTYRGNTEAFF. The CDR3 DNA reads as TGTGCCAGCAGTTACACCTACAGGGGGAACACTGAAGCTTTCTTT.

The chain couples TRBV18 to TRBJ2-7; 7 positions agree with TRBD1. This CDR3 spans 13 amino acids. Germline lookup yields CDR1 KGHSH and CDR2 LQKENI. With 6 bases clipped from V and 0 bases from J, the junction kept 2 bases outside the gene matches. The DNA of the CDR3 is TGTGCCAGCTCCGGACAGGACTCCTACGAGCAGTACTTC. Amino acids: CASSGQDSYEQYF.

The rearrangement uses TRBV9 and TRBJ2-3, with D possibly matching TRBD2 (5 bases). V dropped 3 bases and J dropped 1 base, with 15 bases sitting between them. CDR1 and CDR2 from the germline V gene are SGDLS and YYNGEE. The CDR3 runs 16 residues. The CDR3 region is CASSATTSRGTDTQYF. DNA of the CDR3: TGTGCCAGCAGCGCTACAACTAGTCGAGGCACAGATACGCAGTATTTT.

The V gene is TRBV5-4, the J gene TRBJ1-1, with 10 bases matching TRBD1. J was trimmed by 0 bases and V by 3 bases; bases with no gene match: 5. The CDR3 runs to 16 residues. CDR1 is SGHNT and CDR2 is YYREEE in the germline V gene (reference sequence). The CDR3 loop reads CASSSQTGGMNTEAFF. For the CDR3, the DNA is TGTGCCAGCAGCTCTCAGACAGGGGGCATGAACACTGAAGCTTTCTTT.

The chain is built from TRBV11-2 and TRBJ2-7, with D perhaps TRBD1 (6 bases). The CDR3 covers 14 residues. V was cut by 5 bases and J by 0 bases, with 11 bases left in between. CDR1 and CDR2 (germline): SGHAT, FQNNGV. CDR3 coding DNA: TGTGCCAGCAGCAACGACAGGTTCTCCTACGAGCAGTACTTC. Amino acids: CASSNDRFSYEQYF.

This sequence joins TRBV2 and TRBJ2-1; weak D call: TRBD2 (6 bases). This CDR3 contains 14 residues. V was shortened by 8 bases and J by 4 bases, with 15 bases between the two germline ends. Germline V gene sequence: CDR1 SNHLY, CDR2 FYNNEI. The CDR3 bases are TGTGCCAGCGATACCGGGACTCTTTACAATGAGCAGTTCTTC. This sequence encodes CASDTGTLYNEQFF.

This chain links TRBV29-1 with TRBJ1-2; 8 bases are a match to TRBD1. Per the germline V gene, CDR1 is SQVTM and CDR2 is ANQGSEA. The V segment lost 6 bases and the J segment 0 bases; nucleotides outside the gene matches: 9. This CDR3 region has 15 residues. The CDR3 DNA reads TGCAGCGTCGGGGGACAGGTTACCTCTAACTATGGCTACACCTTC. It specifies CSVGGQVTSNYGYTF.

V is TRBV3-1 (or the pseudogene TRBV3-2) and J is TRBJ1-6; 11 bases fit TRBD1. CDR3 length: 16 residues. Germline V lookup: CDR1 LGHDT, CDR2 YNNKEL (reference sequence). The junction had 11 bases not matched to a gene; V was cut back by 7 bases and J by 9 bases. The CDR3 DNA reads TGTGCCAGCACCCTGGGGGGGACAGGGGGAGGTTCACCCCTCCACTTT. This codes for CASTLGGTGGGSPLHF.

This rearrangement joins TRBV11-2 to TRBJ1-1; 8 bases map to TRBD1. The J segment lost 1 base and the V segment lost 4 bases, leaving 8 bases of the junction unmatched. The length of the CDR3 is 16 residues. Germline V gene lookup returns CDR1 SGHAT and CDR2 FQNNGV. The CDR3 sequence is CASSSRSGTGNTEAFF. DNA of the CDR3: TGTGCCAGCAGCTCGAGATCCGGGACAGGGAACACTGAAGCTTTCTTT.

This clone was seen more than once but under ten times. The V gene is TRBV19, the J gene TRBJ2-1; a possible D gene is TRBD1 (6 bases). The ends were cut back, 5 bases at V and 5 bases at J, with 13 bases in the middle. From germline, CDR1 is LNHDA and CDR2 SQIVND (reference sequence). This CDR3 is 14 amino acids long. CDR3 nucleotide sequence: TGTGCCAGTAGTCTAATGGGACAAGACAATGAGCAGTTCTTC. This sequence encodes CASSLMGQDNEQFF.

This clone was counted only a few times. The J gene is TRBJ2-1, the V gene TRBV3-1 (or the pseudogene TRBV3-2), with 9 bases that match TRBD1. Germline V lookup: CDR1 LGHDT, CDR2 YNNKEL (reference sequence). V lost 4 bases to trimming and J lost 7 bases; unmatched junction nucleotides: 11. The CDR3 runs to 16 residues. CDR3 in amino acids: CASSPTGQGFVNEQFF. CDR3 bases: TGTGCCAGCAGCCCAACTGGACAGGGGTTCGTGAATGAGCAGTTCTTC.

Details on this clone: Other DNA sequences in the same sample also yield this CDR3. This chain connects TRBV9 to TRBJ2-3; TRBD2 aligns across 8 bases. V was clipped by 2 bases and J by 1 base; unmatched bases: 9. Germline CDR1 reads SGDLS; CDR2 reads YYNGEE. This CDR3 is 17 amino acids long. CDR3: CASSVGLAGSGTDTQYF. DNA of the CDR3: TGTGCCAGCAGCGTTGGTCTAGCGGGTTCTGGCACAGATACGCAGTATTTT.